The rows below give T cell receptor beta chains drawn from one sample of a study of vaccination and CD4 T cells after COVID-19. These TCRs are of unknown antigen specificity. Each CDR3 protein is one row after TCRdb ran MiXCR on the PCR reads. The data hold just over 15,000 distinct CDR3 sequences, with over 55% observed a single time. Specimen: CD4+ T cells from blood, cultured in vitro. These receptors were obtained from a human donor who had recovered from COVID-19. CDR3s include the opening cysteine and the closing phenylalanine or tryptophan. A D gene is named only where the DNA matches it firmly. Where a row states a size, it is once, few, many or the class of an expanded clone; other rows omit it.

j_call	v_call	d_call	clone_size	cdr3_nt	cdr3_aa
TRBJ1-1	TRBV15	NA	few	TGTGCCACCAGCAGGGAATTCCAGGGATACACTGAAGCTTTCTTT	CATSREFQGYTEAFF
TRBJ1-2	TRBV15	TRBD1	NA	TGTGCCACCAGCGGGGACAGGGCGTCAGCTAACTATGGCTACACCTTC	CATSGDRASANYGYTF
TRBJ2-3	TRBV11-2	TRBD2	once	TGTGCCAGCAGCCACGGGGCGGGAGACACAGATACGCAGTATTTT	CASSHGAGDTDTQYF
TRBJ1-4	TRBV20-1	NA	NA	TGCAGTGCTAGCGGCCAGGGAAATGAAAAACTGTTTTTT	CSASGQGNEKLFF
TRBJ2-7	TRBV27	NA	NA	TGTGCCAGCAGTTTAGCAGGTTCTCCCTACGAGCAGTACTTC	CASSLAGSPYEQYF
TRBJ2-3	TRBV30	NA	NA	TGTGCCTGGAGTGTAAGCTCGGGAAAAGGTACGCAGTATTTT	CAWSVSSGKGTQYF
TRBJ1-2	TRBV6-2/TRBV6-3	TRBD1	few	TGTGCCAGCAACACAGCACGGGACAGGACCCGTTGGGGCTACACCTTC	CASNTARDRTRWGYTF
TRBJ1-5	TRBV20-1	TRBD1	NA	TGCAGTGCACGGACAGGGGGCTTTAGGAGCAATCAGCCCCAGCATTTT	CSARTGGFRSNQPQHF
TRBJ1-5	TRBV7-2	TRBD1	NA	TGTGCCAGCAGCCCGAGGACAGGGATTGACCAGCCCCAGCATTTT	CASSPRTGIDQPQHF
TRBJ2-3	TRBV24-1	NA	NA	TGTGCCACCAGTGGTACCAGAGATACGCAGTATTTT	CATSGTRDTQYF
TRBJ1-5	TRBV6-2/TRBV6-3	TRBD1	NA	TGTGCCAGCCAATCCGGGACAGGGATCGGGGGCAATTTAAATCAGCCCCAGCATTTT	CASQSGTGIGGNLNQPQHF
TRBJ1-5	TRBV7-2	NA	NA	TGTGCCAGCAGCTCACCGGGACCGGGAAGTCAGCCCCAGCATTTT	CASSSPGPGSQPQHF
TRBJ1-5	TRBV11-2	TRBD1	NA	TGTGCCAGCAGCTGGACAGGGGAAGCCTATAGCAATCAGCCCCAGCATTTT	CASSWTGEAYSNQPQHF
TRBJ1-1	TRBV6-2/TRBV6-3	NA	NA	TGTGCCAGCAGTTACGGTCGACCTGAAGCTTTCTTT	CASSYGRPEAFF
TRBJ1-6	TRBV5-4	NA	NA	TGTGCCAGCAGCCCGAGGGGTTTCCTTAATTCACCCCTCCACTTT	CASSPRGFLNSPLHF
TRBJ2-4	TRBV7-9	NA	few	TGTGCCAGCAGCTTAGAGGGGGGCCTGTCCAAAAACATTCAGTACTTC	CASSLEGGLSKNIQYF
TRBJ1-5	TRBV12-3/TRBV12-4	NA	few	TGTGCCAGCAGTTTACGCGGTAGTGAGAGGCAGCCCCAGCATTTT	CASSLRGSERQPQHF
TRBJ1-2	TRBV20-1	TRBD1	NA	TGCAGTGCTTACTCACGTTCCAGGGGGCGCCGTGGCTACACCTTC	CSAYSRSRGRRGYTF
TRBJ2-7	TRBV2	NA	NA	TGTGCCAGCAGTGTAAGCTCCACCTACGAGCAGTACTTC	CASSVSSTYEQYF
TRBJ1-2	TRBV19	NA	NA	TGTGCCAGCAGACCCTTCCCGGACAACTATGGCTACACCTTC	CASRPFPDNYGYTF
TRBJ1-5	TRBV20-1	NA	medium-sized	TGCAGTGCTCCCCCGGACACCGTGGGACAGCCCCAGCATTTT	CSAPPDTVGQPQHF
TRBJ1-5	TRBV6-1	NA	NA	TGTGCCAGCCAACCTCAGGGGATTAGCAATCAGCCCCAGCATTTT	CASQPQGISNQPQHF
TRBJ2-1	TRBV9	NA	NA	TGTGCCAGCAGCTCCCGGGGAAGCGGGCGACACAATGAGCAGTTCTTC	CASSSRGSGRHNEQFF
TRBJ2-2	TRBV7-3	TRBD2	NA	TGTGCCAGCAGCTTGTTGGCGGGAGGGGGGGAGCTGTTTTTT	CASSLLAGGGELFF
TRBJ1-6	TRBV12-3/TRBV12-4	NA	NA	TGTGCCAGCAGTTTTCTGGGGCAGGGCCAGCTTAATTCACCCCTCCACTTT	CASSFLGQGQLNSPLHF
TRBJ2-3	TRBV7-9	NA	NA	TGTGCCAGCAGCTTAGCCGCTGCGACAGATACGCAGTATTTT	CASSLAAATDTQYF